This TCR beta chain came from a study of identical twins. Overall study results and limits: Models underpredicted monozygotic twin sharing of out-of-frame TCR alpha. Low generation probability was overrepresented in out-of-frame alpha sequences shared by twins. Interpretation of the results relied on cross-sectional statistical analysis and not on following the same donors.

Note on this clonotype: Its specificity is not known.

The CDR3 length is 11 residues. Deletions cut 7 bases from V and 8 bases from J, with 14 bases between. The V gene's germline CDR1 is SQVTM and CDR2 ANQGSEA. TCRdb used MiXCR to reprocess the 5' RACE reads, holding one entry per CDR3 protein. The table includes 200,000 to 250,000 distinct CDR3 sequences, about 7.3% detected once. In addition, the sample was reused for a study of yellow fever vaccine responses in identical twins.

The TCR comes from a woman aged 18-30 years in good health. The specimen sequenced was memory (CD45RO+) T cells sorted from blood. V gene TRBV29-1 combines with J gene TRBJ1-2, with D possibly TRBD1 on 5 matching bases. CDR3 amino acids: CSAWTWAGYTF. The DNA for the CDR3 is TGCAGCGCCTGGACATGGGCCGGCTACACCTTC.